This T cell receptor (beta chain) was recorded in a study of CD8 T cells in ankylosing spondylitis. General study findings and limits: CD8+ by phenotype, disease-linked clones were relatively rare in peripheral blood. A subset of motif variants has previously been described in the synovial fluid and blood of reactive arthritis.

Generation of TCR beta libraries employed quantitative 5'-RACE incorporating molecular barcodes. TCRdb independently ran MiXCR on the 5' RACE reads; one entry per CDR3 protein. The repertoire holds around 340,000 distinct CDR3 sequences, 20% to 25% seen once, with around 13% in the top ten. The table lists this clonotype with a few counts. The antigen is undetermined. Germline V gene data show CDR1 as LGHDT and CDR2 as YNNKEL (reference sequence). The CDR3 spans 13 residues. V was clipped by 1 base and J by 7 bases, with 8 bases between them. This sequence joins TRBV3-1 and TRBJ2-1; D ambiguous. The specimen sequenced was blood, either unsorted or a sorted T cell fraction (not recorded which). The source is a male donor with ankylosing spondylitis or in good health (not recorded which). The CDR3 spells CASSQVLQNEQFF. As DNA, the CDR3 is TGTGCCAGCAGCCAAGTTCTCCAGAATGAGCAGTTCTTC.